Listed below are T cell receptor beta chains from one sample, sequenced in a study of response to subunit inactivated influenza vaccine. TCRdb used MiXCR to reprocess the RT-PCR reads, holding one entry per CDR3 protein. The table records fewer than 250,000 distinct CDR3 sequences, about 15% of them present only once. Sequenced here: CD8+ T cells sorted from PBMCs, sampled roughly 5 days after vaccination. Every receptor here comes from a man between 45 and 60 years old who received an inactivated influenza vaccine. The CDR3 runs from the conserved cysteine through the conserved F or W. The D gene is left open where the match is weak. Expanded clones are given a class, and other clones once, few, many or no size at all.

cdr3_nt	cdr3_aa	d_call	v_call	clone_size	j_call
TGCGCCAGCAGCCAGGTTTTAGCGGGGGGCAGGGAGACCCAGTACTTC	CASSQVLAGGRETQYF	TRBD2	TRBV4-1	few	TRBJ2-5
TGTGCCAGCAGCCAACCGGGGTGGCCCACAACTAATGAAAAACTGTTTTTT	CASSQPGWPTTNEKLFF	NA	TRBV4-2	NA	TRBJ1-4
TGTGCCAGCAGGGACGACAGGGGGCTTTTGAACACTGAAGCTTTCTTT	CASRDDRGLLNTEAFF	TRBD1	TRBV2	few	TRBJ1-1
TGTGCCAGCAGTCCCCCGGACTTGGGGGGCGAGCAGTACTTC	CASSPPDLGGEQYF	NA	TRBV12-3/TRBV12-4	few	TRBJ2-7
TGTGCCAGCAGCATCGGACCGGAGCAGTTCTTC	CASSIGPEQFF	NA	TRBV7-9	many	TRBJ2-1
TGCAGTGCTAGAGTCGGGACTAGCGGGAGCTGGGGCGAGCAGTACTTC	CSARVGTSGSWGEQYF	TRBD2	TRBV20-1	NA	TRBJ2-7
TGTGCCAGCAGTTACTCGGGGACTAGCGGTACCGCGTTCACCGGGGAGCTGTTTTTT	CASSYSGTSGTAFTGELFF	TRBD2	TRBV6-5	NA	TRBJ2-2
TGTGCCTGGAGTGTAGGGCAGGGTAGGAATGAGCAGTTCTTC	CAWSVGQGRNEQFF	NA	TRBV30	few	TRBJ2-1
TGTGCCAGCAGCGCTGGACTAGCGGGAGTATCAGATACGCAGTATTTT	CASSAGLAGVSDTQYF	TRBD2	TRBV7-3	many	TRBJ2-3
TGTGCCACCAGCAGGGGCAACAATGAGCAGTTCTTC	CATSRGNNEQFF	NA	TRBV15	few	TRBJ2-1
TGTGCCATCAGCGCTCGTGGGACGGACATAGAGACCCAGTACTTC	CAISARGTDIETQYF	NA	TRBV10-3	NA	TRBJ2-5
TGCGCCAGCAGCTTGGAAGCAGGATTTTATGAGCAGTACTTC	CASSLEAGFYEQYF	NA	TRBV5-1	NA	TRBJ2-7
TGTGCCAGCAGCGTAGCTGGGACACCTTATGGCTACACCTTC	CASSVAGTPYGYTF	NA	TRBV9	few	TRBJ1-2
TGTGCCAGCAGTTACTCGGGACAGGGGGACCCTGAAGCTTTCTTT	CASSYSGQGDPEAFF	TRBD1	TRBV6-5	NA	TRBJ1-1
TGTGCCAGCAGTTACTCAGGGGTTCAGTACTTC	CASSYSGVQYF	NA	TRBV6-2/TRBV6-3	NA	TRBJ2-4
TGTGCCAGCAGGCTTTGGATGAACACTGAAGCTTTCTTT	CASRLWMNTEAFF	NA	TRBV11-2	NA	TRBJ1-1
TGTGCCAGCAGCCAAGATTGGGACTTGTCCTACGAGCAGTACTTC	CASSQDWDLSYEQYF	NA	TRBV3-1	NA	TRBJ2-7
TGTGCCAGCAGTATCCAGGGTAGCGGTGAGCAGTTCTTC	CASSIQGSGEQFF	NA	TRBV12-3/TRBV12-4	NA	TRBJ2-1
TGTGCCAGCAGCTTGTGGGCTAGCGAATTCACCGGGGAGCTGTTTTTT	CASSLWASEFTGELFF	NA	TRBV5-5	few	TRBJ2-2
TGTACCAGCAGTGAGGCCGCCCCCTACAGGGGCGGGGGGGGCTACACCTTC	CTSSEAAPYRGGGGYTF	TRBD1	TRBV28	NA	TRBJ1-2
TGTGCCAGCAGCCAAGTAAGTCTAGCGGGAGACCTCCAGTACTTC	CASSQVSLAGDLQYF	TRBD2	TRBV3-1	few	TRBJ2-5
TGTGCCAGCAGTTACGCTTCAGGGGCGACCTATGGCTACACCTTC	CASSYASGATYGYTF	NA	TRBV6-5	many	TRBJ1-2
TGTGCCAGCAGTCCCCCCCCCGGGCCCTACAATGAGCAGTTCTTC	CASSPPPGPYNEQFF	NA	TRBV28	few	TRBJ2-1
TGTGCCAGCAGCTCATGGACAGGGGTGGACACCGGGGAGCTGTTTTTT	CASSSWTGVDTGELFF	TRBD1	TRBV7-9	NA	TRBJ2-2
TGCGCCAGCAGCCCAAAACAAAAGGAGGGGAGTCCAATCTACGAGCAGTACTTC	CASSPKQKEGSPIYEQYF	NA	TRBV4-1	NA	TRBJ2-7
TGTGCCAGCAGCCACCCGTACTTGCAGCGGGGGAACGAGCAGTACTTC	CASSHPYLQRGNEQYF	TRBD2	TRBV7-2	few	TRBJ2-7
TGTGCCAGCAGTTTAATAGGACAGCTCTACGAGCAGTACTTC	CASSLIGQLYEQYF	NA	TRBV12-3/TRBV12-4	NA	TRBJ2-7